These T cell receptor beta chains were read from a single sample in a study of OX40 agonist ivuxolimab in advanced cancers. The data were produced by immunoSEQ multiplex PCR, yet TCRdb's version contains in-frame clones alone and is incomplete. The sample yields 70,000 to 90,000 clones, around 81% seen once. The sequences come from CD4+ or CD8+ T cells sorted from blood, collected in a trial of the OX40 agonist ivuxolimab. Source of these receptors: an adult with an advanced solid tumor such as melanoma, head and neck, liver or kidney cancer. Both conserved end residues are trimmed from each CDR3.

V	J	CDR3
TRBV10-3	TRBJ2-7	ATGGGESSYEQY
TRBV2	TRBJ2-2	ASTERDRTLGELF
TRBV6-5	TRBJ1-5	ASSYTSGQPQH
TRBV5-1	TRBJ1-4	ASSLGSTNEKLF
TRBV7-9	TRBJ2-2	ASSRLAGDGTGELF
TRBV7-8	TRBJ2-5	ASSLSSGRWETQY
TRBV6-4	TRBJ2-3	ASSDSITSTDTQY
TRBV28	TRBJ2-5	ASSWLGSGKVESQY
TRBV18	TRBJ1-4	ASSPRRSEKLF
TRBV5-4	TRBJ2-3	ASSLVRTTDTQY
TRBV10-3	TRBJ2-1	AISGRGAVNEQF
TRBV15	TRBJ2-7	ATSRDQGQGPYEQY
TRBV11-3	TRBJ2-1	ASSLNVYNEQF
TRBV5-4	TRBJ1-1	ASSSGPYRGKNTEAF
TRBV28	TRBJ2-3	ASRITQGAGNTDTQY
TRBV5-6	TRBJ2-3	ASSLVGLAGGSTDTQY
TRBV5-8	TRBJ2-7	ASSSLGAQPNEQY
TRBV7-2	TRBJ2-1	ASSLRRDSQQF
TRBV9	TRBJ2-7	ASSQTSGNEQY
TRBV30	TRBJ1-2	AWSGGLNPPNYGYT
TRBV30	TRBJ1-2	AWKVEANYGYT
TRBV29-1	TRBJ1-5	SVLGGGNQPQH
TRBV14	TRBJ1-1	ASSPRVGNTEAF
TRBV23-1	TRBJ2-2	ASSSGGRVTGELF
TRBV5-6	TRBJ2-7	ASSPIPGTGFTEQY
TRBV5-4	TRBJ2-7	ASSTGTSGGYEQY
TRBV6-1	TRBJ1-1	ASSEMRTDEAF
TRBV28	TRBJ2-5	ASSSQTGAYQETQY
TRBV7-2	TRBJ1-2	ASSAMGNYGYT
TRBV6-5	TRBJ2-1	ASRVTGEAYNEQF
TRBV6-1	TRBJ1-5	ASSESKNSNQPQH
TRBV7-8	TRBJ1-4	ASSPLGDTSILGSHEKLF